These 20 T cell receptor beta chains were all obtained from the same sample, sequenced in a study of T cells in Graves' hyperthyroidism and ophthalmopathy. RNA transcripts were the template for amplifying TCR beta CDR3 regions. A set of HTBI primers served as the primers for a first-round RT-PCR of the TCR CDR3. TCRdb fed the multiplex PCR reads into MiXCR, producing one record per CDR3 protein. The repertoire holds some 180,000 distinct CDR3 sequences, with roughly a sixth as singletons. Sequencing input: blood. The receptors shown here come from a woman aged 50 to 65 with Graves' hyperthyroidism.

This clonotype was observed a few times. The gene calls are TRBV29-1 and TRBJ2-7; 10 positions agree with TRBD2. This CDR3 comprises 14 residues. Germline trimming cut 3 bases from V and 4 bases from J; bases unmatched to any gene: 6. CDR1 is SQVTM, CDR2 ANQGSEA, per germline. CDR3 sequence: CSVDSSGSRYEQYF. In DNA form, the CDR3 reads TGCAGCGTTGATTCTAGCGGGAGTAGGTACGAGCAGTACTTC.

At least ten counts were recorded for this clonotype. V is TRBV3-1 and J is TRBJ2-7; D not certain. The CDR3 covers 14 residues. CDR1 and CDR2 from the germline V gene are LGHDT and YNNKEL (reference sequence). V was clipped by 4 bases and J by 0 bases, with 10 bases between them. CDR3: CASSPQRISYEQYF. The CDR3 DNA follows: TGTGCCAGCAGCCCCCAGAGGATCTCCTACGAGCAGTACTTC.

The table lists this clonotype with a few counts. The chain employs TRBV3-1 and TRBJ2-2, with 14 bases fitting TRBD2. The J segment lost 4 bases and the V segment lost 4 bases, leaving 5 bases of the junction unmatched. The CDR3 has 17 residues. CDR1 and CDR2 (germline): LGHDT, YNNKEL (reference sequence). CDR3 loop: CASSRKGTSGSTGELFF. The CDR3 region has the DNA TGTGCCAGCAGCCGAAAAGGGACTAGCGGGAGCACCGGGGAGCTGTTTTTT. The full variable domain, with the rest looked up from reference TRBV3-1 and TRBJ2-2, is DTAVSQTPKYLVTQMGNDKSIKCEQNLGHDTMYWYKQDSKKFLKIMFSYNNKELIINETVPNRFSPKSPDKAHLNLHINSLELGDSAVYFCASSRKGTSGSTGELFFGEGSRLTVL.

Many counts were recorded for this clonotype. This chain links TRBV3-1 with TRBJ1-2; D remains unclear. Germline V CDR1 and CDR2: LGHDT, YNNKEL (reference sequence). CDR3 length equals 14 residues. The ends were cut back, 3 bases at V and 4 bases at J, with 12 bases in the middle. CDR3 DNA: TGTGCCAGCAGCCATTATACAGACTTCTATGGCTACACCTTC. It is translated as CASSHYTDFYGYTF.

This chain joins TRBV18 and TRBJ2-4, with 7 nucleotides matching TRBD1. The CDR3 runs 16 residues. Germline V lookup: CDR1 KGHSH, CDR2 LQKENI. Trimming took 2 bases from V and 7 from J; bases not matched to a gene: 11. CDR3 sequence (DNA): TGTGCCAGCTCACCAACGACAGGGTTGGGGTGGAACATTCAGTACTTC. This sequence encodes CASSPTTGLGWNIQYF.

J is TRBJ2-1 and V is TRBV28; D remains unclear. From germline, CDR1 is MDHEN and CDR2 SYDVKM. The CDR3 is made up of 15 amino acids. Trimming stripped 7 bases from V and 7 bases from J, with 20 bases between. CDR3 region: CASTHSRPLGNEQFF. CDR3 in DNA: TGTGCCAGCACCCACTCCAGGCCCCTGGGGAATGAGCAGTTCTTC.

This chain joins TRBV7-8 and TRBJ1-5; D is perhaps TRBD1 (6 bases). CDR3 length: 16 residues. CDR1 SGHVS and CDR2 FQNEAQ come from the germline V gene. The germline V and J ends were trimmed by 1 base and 6 bases, with 16 bases remaining between them. The CDR3 sequence: CASSLVQGLHGQPQHF. The CDR3 nucleotides read TGTGCCAGCAGCTTAGTACAGGGACTTCATGGTCAGCCCCAGCATTTT.

This chain uses TRBV7-3 with TRBJ2-1; D is undetermined. The CDR3 sequence is 14 residues long. The V end lost 6 bases, the J end lost 0 bases, and 9 bases lay between the germline ends. Germline lookup yields CDR1 SGHTA and CDR2 FQGTGA. The CDR3 loop is CASSPASSYNEQFF. The CDR3 nucleotides are TGTGCCAGCAGTCCGGCCAGCTCCTACAATGAGCAGTTCTTC.

This clonotype appeared a few times. This rearrangement joins TRBV27 to TRBJ2-2; possibly TRBD2 for D (5 bases). The CDR3 has 16 residues. V was pared by 0 bases and J by 6 bases, with 14 bases between. Germline CDR1 MNHEY, CDR2 SMNVEV (reference sequence). The CDR3 nucleotides read TGTGCCAGCAGTTTATCTTTAGCGTCGGTAGCCGGGGAGCTGTTTTTT. Residues: CASSLSLASVAGELFF.

Ten or more counts support this clonotype. The chain carries TRBV11-2 and TRBJ2-3; D unresolved. Germline V CDR1 and CDR2: SGHAT, FQNNGV. V lost 5 bases to trimming and J lost 2 bases, with 11 bases between them. This CDR3 region has 14 residues. CDR3 nucleotides: TGTGCCAGCAGCCCTTCGAAGTTCACAGATACGCAGTATTTT. This sequence encodes CASSPSKFTDTQYF.

In this sample, this clonotype turned up many times. V gene TRBV11-3 combines with J gene TRBJ2-1; D is unclear. Germline assignment: CDR1 SGHNT and CDR2 YENEEA. The CDR3 contains 14 residues. V lost 8 bases and J 0 bases, leaving 11 bases between the germline ends. CDR3 nucleotide sequence: TGTGCCAGCGAAGACATGAGCTCCTACAATGAGCAGTTCTTC. Protein product: CASEDMSSYNEQFF.

This clonotype turned up a few times. The chain couples TRBV20-1 to TRBJ2-1; the D is unclear. This CDR3 is built from 13 residues. Trimming pared 7 bases from V and 5 bases from J, leaving 15 bases between. Germline CDR1 and CDR2: DFQATT and SNEGSKA (reference sequence). CDR3 sequence: CSVGRRKNNEQFF. DNA of the CDR3: TGCAGTGTGGGCCGACGAAAAAACAATGAGCAGTTCTTC.

The chain employs TRBV12-3 or TRBV12-4 and TRBJ2-7; possibly TRBD1 for D (6 bases). Trimming shortened V by 1 base and J by 6 bases, and 13 bases separated the two germline ends. CDR3 size: 14 residues. CDR3 sequence: CASSLVASGAEQYF. The CDR3 bases are TGTGCCAGCAGTTTAGTAGCGTCAGGGGCCGAGCAGTACTTC.

This clonotype was counted many times. The chain is built from TRBV2 and TRBJ1-2; D is unclear. Trimming cost V 5 bases and J 3 bases, with 13 bases left between them. Germline V gene lookup returns CDR1 SNHLY and CDR2 FYNNEI. This CDR3 contains 14 residues. The CDR3 region is CASSSTTLYYGYTF. CDR3 nucleotides: TGTGCCAGCAGTTCCACGACTCTCTACTATGGCTACACCTTC.

This clonotype showed up many times. The chain joins TRBV12-3 or TRBV12-4 to TRBJ2-3; D gene uncertain. CDR3 length: 14 residues. Between the trimmed V and J ends, which lost 2 bases and 0 bases, there was a span of 6 bases. The CDR3 DNA reads as TGTGCCAGCAGTTTATTTTCAAGCACAGATACGCAGTATTTT. This encodes CASSLFSSTDTQYF.

This clonotype was detected ten times or more. The chain uses TRBV18 and TRBJ2-3; 8 nucleotides match TRBD1. This CDR3 region has 14 residues. The germline V gene encodes CDR1 KGHSH and CDR2 LQKENI. Trimming took 0 bases from V and 4 from J; bases not matched to a gene: 0. The CDR3 loop is CASSPPTGADTQYF. As DNA, the CDR3 is TGTGCCAGCTCACCACCGACAGGGGCAGATACGCAGTATTTT.

The J gene is TRBJ1-2, the V gene TRBV15; D is ambiguous. Germline V gene data show CDR1 as LNHNV and CDR2 as YYDKDF (reference sequence). The CDR3 loop spans 14 amino acids. The V end was cut by 3 bases, the J end by 4 bases, with 12 bases between. The CDR3 DNA follows: TGTGCCACCAGCAGTACGATACTTGGCTATGGCTACACCTTC. Protein sequence: CATSSTILGYGYTF.

The CDR3 DNA follows: TGTGCCAGCAGGGAAAGGGGTCAGGGGGCCACCAGGAATCAGCCCCAGCATTTT. It yields the protein CASRERGQGATRNQPQHF. This chain links TRBV6-1 with TRBJ1-5; 8 bases line up with TRBD1. There are 18 residues in the CDR3. Looked up from germline, CDR1 is MNHNS and CDR2 is SASEGT. V lost 6 bases to trimming and J lost 4 bases; unmatched junction nucleotides: 17.

The count of this clonotype is one. The chain uses TRBV7-9 and TRBJ1-5, with D maybe TRBD1 (6 bases). The CDR3 runs to 14 residues. V was pared by 5 bases and J by 7 bases, with 15 bases between. The germline CDR1 and CDR2 sequences are SEHNR and FQNEAQ (reference sequence). CDR3 DNA: TGTGCCAGCAGCCGTACAGGGTACGGACAGCCCCAGCATTTT. Translated: CASSRTGYGQPQHF.

This clonotype was seen repeatedly, ten times or more. The rearrangement links TRBV11-2 to TRBJ2-1; D is ambiguous. Trimming removed 0 bases at V and 3 bases at J, with 9 bases between. The CDR3 length is 15 residues. Germline CDR1 reads SGHAT; CDR2 reads FQNNGV. CDR3 in DNA: TGTGCCAGCAGCTTAGAGGCGGAAAACTACAATGAGCAGTTCTTC. This gives the protein CASSLEAENYNEQFF.